A selection of T cell receptor beta chains follows, all from one sample in a study of blood T cell repertoires in COVID-19. Some clones are missing from TCRdb's copy, which holds only in-frame ones; the method was immunoSEQ multiplex PCR. The data show some 170,000 clones, about 87% seen once. The sample taken for sequencing was peripheral blood. All receptors derive from a woman aged 60-75 years who had recovered from COVID-19. Both conserved end residues are part of each CDR3. The order of the fields is J gene, CDR3 length, V gene, CDR3 protein.

J gene: TRBJ1-1; CDR3 length: 16; V gene: TRBV6-1; CDR3 protein: CASSAYPGDLNTEAFF
J gene: TRBJ2-2; CDR3 length: 15; V gene: TRBV19; CDR3 protein: CASSIKGTSAGELFF
J gene: TRBJ2-2; CDR3 length: 14; V gene: TRBV6-6; CDR3 protein: CASSYSRFAGELFF
J gene: TRBJ2-5; CDR3 length: 17; V gene: TRBV5-1; CDR3 protein: CASSPYGLAGNQETQYF
J gene: TRBJ2-1; CDR3 length: 14; V gene: TRBV6-6; CDR3 protein: CASSTGISYNEQFF
J gene: TRBJ2-2; CDR3 length: 21; V gene: TRBV9; CDR3 protein: CASSVATWTGTTTANTGELFF
J gene: TRBJ2-2; CDR3 length: 16; V gene: TRBV7-9; CDR3 protein: CASSRAGDRDTGELFF
J gene: TRBJ1-2; CDR3 length: 13; V gene: TRBV9; CDR3 protein: CASSVGSGDGYTF
J gene: TRBJ1-4; CDR3 length: 15; V gene: TRBV28; CDR3 protein: CASTFFGTDNEKLFF
J gene: TRBJ1-4; CDR3 length: 15; V gene: TRBV7-7; CDR3 protein: CASSQGLFTNEKLFF
J gene: TRBJ2-1; CDR3 length: 14; V gene: TRBV7-3; CDR3 protein: CASSLNRGSVEQFF
J gene: TRBJ2-3; CDR3 length: 10; V gene: TRBV29-1; CDR3 protein: CSVFGDTQYF
J gene: TRBJ1-1; CDR3 length: 13; V gene: TRBV5-1; CDR3 protein: CASSLGRDTEAFF
J gene: TRBJ2-7; CDR3 length: 13; V gene: TRBV4-1; CDR3 protein: CASSLGQYYEQYF
J gene: TRBJ2-1; CDR3 length: 14; V gene: TRBV7-2; CDR3 protein: CASSGDSYYNEQFF
J gene: TRBJ2-7; CDR3 length: 15; V gene: TRBV19; CDR3 protein: CASSISFTGYYEQYF
J gene: TRBJ1-6; CDR3 length: 14; V gene: TRBV3-1/TRBV3-2; CDR3 protein: CASSQPGWDSPLHF
J gene: TRBJ2-3; CDR3 length: 18; V gene: TRBV28; CDR3 protein: CASSFAGTPFTPTDTQYF
J gene: TRBJ1-2; CDR3 length: 18; V gene: TRBV4-3; CDR3 protein: CASSPAWQGAVTRDGYTF
J gene: TRBJ1-2; CDR3 length: 15; V gene: TRBV6-5; CDR3 protein: CASSRGDIYNYGYTF
J gene: TRBJ2-5; CDR3 length: 14; V gene: TRBV15; CDR3 protein: CATRGLQQQETQYF
J gene: TRBJ1-2; CDR3 length: 14; V gene: TRBV6-5; CDR3 protein: CASVAGGAGYGYTF
J gene: TRBJ2-3; CDR3 length: 14; V gene: TRBV15; CDR3 protein: CATSRSGREDTQYF
J gene: TRBJ1-2; CDR3 length: 14; V gene: TRBV9; CDR3 protein: CASSVAGVNYGYTF
J gene: TRBJ1-1; CDR3 length: 16; V gene: TRBV6-5; CDR3 protein: CASSYSAGQVNTEAFF
J gene: TRBJ2-5; CDR3 length: 15; V gene: TRBV19; CDR3 protein: CASSGRQGIEETQYF
J gene: TRBJ1-1; CDR3 length: 14; V gene: TRBV27; CDR3 protein: CASSLVQGSTEAFF
J gene: TRBJ1-5; CDR3 length: 14; V gene: TRBV18; CDR3 protein: CASSTTGGWQPQHF
J gene: TRBJ1-5; CDR3 length: 14; V gene: TRBV3-1/TRBV3-2; CDR3 protein: CASSQGRGDQPQHF
J gene: TRBJ2-5; CDR3 length: 14; V gene: TRBV5-4; CDR3 protein: CASSLGAGQETQYF
J gene: TRBJ2-5; CDR3 length: 15; V gene: TRBV27; CDR3 protein: CASSKGTGYLETQYF
J gene: TRBJ1-2; CDR3 length: 15; V gene: TRBV9; CDR3 protein: CASSRSVGGRNGYTF
J gene: TRBJ1-4; CDR3 length: 15; V gene: TRBV7-2; CDR3 protein: CASRGQGAKGEKLFF
J gene: TRBJ2-1; CDR3 length: 13; V gene: TRBV10-3; CDR3 protein: CAIRGGLDNEQFF
J gene: TRBJ1-3; CDR3 length: 15; V gene: TRBV30; CDR3 protein: CAWLKGASAGNTIYF
J gene: TRBJ2-2; CDR3 length: 15; V gene: TRBV19; CDR3 protein: CASTQTGLRTGELFF
J gene: TRBJ2-1; CDR3 length: 16; V gene: TRBV4-3; CDR3 protein: CASSQEGRGLYNEQFF
J gene: TRBJ2-7; CDR3 length: 15; V gene: TRBV7-2; CDR3 protein: CASSLATGATYEQYF
J gene: TRBJ2-7; CDR3 length: 16; V gene: TRBV6-1; CDR3 protein: CASSALAGGLNYEQYF
J gene: TRBJ2-5; CDR3 length: 14; V gene: TRBV27; CDR3 protein: CASSLSGGAETQYF
J gene: TRBJ2-2; CDR3 length: 14; V gene: TRBV11-2; CDR3 protein: CASSLAGSGGELFF
J gene: TRBJ1-2; CDR3 length: 13; V gene: TRBV4-1; CDR3 protein: CASSQDTSYGYTF
J gene: TRBJ2-7; CDR3 length: 13; V gene: TRBV18; CDR3 protein: CASSRDNSYEQYF
J gene: TRBJ1-5; CDR3 length: 14; V gene: TRBV9; CDR3 protein: CASNEGAISQPQHF
J gene: TRBJ2-7; CDR3 length: 12; V gene: TRBV28; CDR3 protein: CASSSQYYEQYF
J gene: TRBJ2-1; CDR3 length: 17; V gene: TRBV9; CDR3 protein: CASSVGGAPSSYNEQFF
J gene: TRBJ2-5; CDR3 length: 14; V gene: TRBV7-2; CDR3 protein: CASSATSRGETQYF
J gene: TRBJ2-5; CDR3 length: 13; V gene: TRBV12-3/TRBV12-4; CDR3 protein: CASREGAQETQYF
J gene: TRBJ2-1; CDR3 length: 16; V gene: TRBV6-6; CDR3 protein: CASSYTTSGGYNEQFF